This T cell receptor beta chain derives from a study of cytomegalovirus exposure and HLA in healthy donors. Study outcomes and limitations: In an earlier analysis, in around 590 donors, most V segments appeared productive either ~87% or ~30% of the time. The likely explanation for a cluster of highly shared sequence variants was sequencing artifact.

V gave up 4 bases and J gave up 7 bases, with 13 bases separating them. This CDR3 has 13 residues. CDR1 is SGHTA and CDR2 is FQGTGA in the germline V gene. 60 Vbeta and 13 Jbeta primers were used in PCR. Assay: immunoSEQ multiplex PCR; the TCRdb copy retains only in-frame clones and omits some. The sample has 120,000 to 150,000 clones. About this clone: Its target is unknown.

The sequencing sample was made of PBMCs. V usage is TRBV7-3 and J usage is TRBJ1-1; D possibly corresponds to TRBD1 (5 bases). The receptor's source is a man aged 35-49 years in good health and CMV-seronegative. CDR3 sequence reads: CASSSSGVDEAFF. DNA for the CDR3: TGTGCCAGCAGCTCGTCGGGGGTTGATGAAGCTTTCTTT.